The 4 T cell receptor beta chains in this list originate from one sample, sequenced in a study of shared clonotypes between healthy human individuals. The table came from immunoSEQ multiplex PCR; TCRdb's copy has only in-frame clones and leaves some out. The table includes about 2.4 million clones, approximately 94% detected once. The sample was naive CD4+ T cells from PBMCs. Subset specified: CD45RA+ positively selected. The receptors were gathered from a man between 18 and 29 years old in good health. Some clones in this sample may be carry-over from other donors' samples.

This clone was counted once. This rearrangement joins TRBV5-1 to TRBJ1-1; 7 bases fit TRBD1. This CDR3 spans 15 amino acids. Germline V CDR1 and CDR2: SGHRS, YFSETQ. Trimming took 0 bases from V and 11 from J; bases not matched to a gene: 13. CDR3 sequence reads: CASSLARRQGDGAFF. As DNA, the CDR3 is TGCGCCAGCAGCTTGGCCAGGAGACAGGGCGATGGGGCTTTCTTT. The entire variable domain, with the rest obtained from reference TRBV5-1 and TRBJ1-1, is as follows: KAGVTQTPRYLIKTRGQQVTLSCSPISGHRSVSWYQQTPGQGLQFLFEYFSETQRNKGNFPGRFSGRQFSNSRSEMNVSTLELGDSALYLCASSLARRQGDGAFFGQGTRLTVV.

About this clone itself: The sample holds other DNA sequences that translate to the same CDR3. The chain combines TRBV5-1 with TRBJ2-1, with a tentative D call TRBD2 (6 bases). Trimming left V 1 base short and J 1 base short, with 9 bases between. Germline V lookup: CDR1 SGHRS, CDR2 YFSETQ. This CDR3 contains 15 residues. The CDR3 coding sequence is TGCGCCAGCAGCTTGAGCGGGTTGTCCTACAATGAGCAGTTCTTC. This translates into CASSLSGLSYNEQFF.

CDR3 amino acids: CASSLLGQGATEAFF. CDR3 sequence (DNA): TGTGCCAGCAGCTTACTAGGACAGGGGGCAACTGAAGCTTTCTTT. The genes are TRBV9 and TRBJ1-1; 11 bases match TRBD1. The length of the CDR3 is 15 residues. Germline assignment: CDR1 SGDLS and CDR2 YYNGEE. Trimming took 4 bases from V and 5 from J; bases not matched to a gene: 7.

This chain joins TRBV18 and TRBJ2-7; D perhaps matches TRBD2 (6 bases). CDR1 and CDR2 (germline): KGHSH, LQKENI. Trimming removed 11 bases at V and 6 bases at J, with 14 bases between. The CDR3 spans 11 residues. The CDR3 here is CAGGQGGEQYF. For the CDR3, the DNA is TGTGCCGGAGGGCAGGGAGGCGAGCAGTACTTC.